The clone carrying this TCR beta chain was counted at least ten times. Sequencing libraries for TCR beta were prepared with iRepertoire HTBI primers and Arm-PCR of CDR3 regions. TCRdb re-called the multiplex PCR reads with MiXCR, one entry per CDR3 protein. The sample shows more than 300,000 distinct CDR3 sequences, 12% of them seen only once. This specimen comes from a study of regulatory T cells in long-lasting Graves disease. Sample time point: newly diagnosed GD, antithyroid drugs for less than 3 months. From PBMCs, RNA was extracted and then used to make the TCR library. Trimming pared 5 bases from V and 6 bases from J, leaving 8 bases between. The CDR3 is made up of 12 amino acids. This sample was shared with a second study, whose subject was T cells in Graves' hyperthyroidism and ophthalmopathy. That source notes: In blood, most of the thyroid clonotypes expanded above 0.001 were also present.

The sequencing here drew on peripheral blood mononuclear cells (PBMCs), taken at new diagnosis, from a patient treated with antithyroid drugs. This clonotype originated in a woman aged 18 to 35 with Graves disease. The chain couples TRBV12-3 or TRBV12-4 to TRBJ2-1; D gene ambiguous. The CDR3 spells CASSIASNEQFF. Written as DNA, the CDR3 is TGTGCCAGCAGTATTGCTAGCAATGAGCAGTTCTTC.